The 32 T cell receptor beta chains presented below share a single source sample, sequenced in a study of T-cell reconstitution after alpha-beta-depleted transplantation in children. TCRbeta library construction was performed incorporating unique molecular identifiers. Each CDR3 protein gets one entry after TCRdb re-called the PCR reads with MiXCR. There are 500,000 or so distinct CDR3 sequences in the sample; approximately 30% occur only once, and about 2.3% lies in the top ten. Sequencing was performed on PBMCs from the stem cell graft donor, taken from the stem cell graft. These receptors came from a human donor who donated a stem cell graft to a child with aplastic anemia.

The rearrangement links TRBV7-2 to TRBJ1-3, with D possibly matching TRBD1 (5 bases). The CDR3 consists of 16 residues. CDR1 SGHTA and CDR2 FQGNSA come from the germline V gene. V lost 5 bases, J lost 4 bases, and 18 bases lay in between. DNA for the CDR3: TGTGCCAGCAGCCCCTGGGGCCAGGGAACCGGAAACACCATATATTTT. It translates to CASSPWGQGTGNTIYF. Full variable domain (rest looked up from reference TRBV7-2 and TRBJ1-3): GAGVSQSPSNKVTEKGKDVELRCDPISGHTALYWYRQSLGQGLEFLIYFQGNSAPDKSGLPSDRFSAERTGGSVSTLTIQRTQQEDSAVYLCASSPWGQGTGNTIYFGEGSWLTVV.

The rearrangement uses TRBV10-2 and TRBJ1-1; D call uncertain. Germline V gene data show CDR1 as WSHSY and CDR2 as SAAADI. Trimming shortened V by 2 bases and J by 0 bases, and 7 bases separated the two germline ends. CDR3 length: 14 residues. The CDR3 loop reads CASSEGQMNTEAFF. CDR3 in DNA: TGCGCCAGCAGTGAGGGGCAGATGAACACTGAAGCTTTCTTT.

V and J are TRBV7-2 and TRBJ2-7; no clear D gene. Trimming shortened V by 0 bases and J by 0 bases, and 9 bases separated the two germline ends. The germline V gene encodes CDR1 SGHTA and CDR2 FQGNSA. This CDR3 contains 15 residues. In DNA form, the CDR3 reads TGTGCCAGCAGCTTAGCTGCTGCTAGCTCCTACGAGCAGTACGTC. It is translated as CASSLAAASSYEQYV.

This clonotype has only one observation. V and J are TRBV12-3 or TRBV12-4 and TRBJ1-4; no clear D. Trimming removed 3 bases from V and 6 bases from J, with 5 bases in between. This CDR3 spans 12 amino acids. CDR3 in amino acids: CASSFGYEKLFF. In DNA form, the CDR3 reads TGTGCCAGCAGTTTCGGTTATGAAAAACTGTTTTTT.

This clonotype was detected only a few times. The CDR3 bases are TGTGCCTGGAGGGGGGTAGTTGCCTCTTTTGAAGCTTTCTTT. It encodes CAWRGVVASFEAFF. The rearrangement joins TRBV30 to TRBJ1-1, with D possibly being TRBD1 (5 bases). V lost 3 bases to trimming and J lost 7 bases, with 18 bases between them. CDR3 length: 14 residues. Germline assignment: CDR1 GTSNPN and CDR2 SVGIG (reference sequence).

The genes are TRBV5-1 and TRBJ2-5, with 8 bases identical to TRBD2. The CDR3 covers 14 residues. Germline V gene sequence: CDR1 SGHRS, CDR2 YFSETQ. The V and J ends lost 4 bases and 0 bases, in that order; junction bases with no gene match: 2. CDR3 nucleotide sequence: TGCGCCAGCAGCGGCGGGGGGAACCAAGAGACCCAGTACTTC. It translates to CASSGGGNQETQYF. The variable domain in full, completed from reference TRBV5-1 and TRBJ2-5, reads KAGVTQTPRYLIKTRGQQVTLSCSPISGHRSVSWYQQTPGQGLQFLFEYFSETQRNKGNFPGRFSGRQFSNSRSEMNVSTLELGDSALYLCASSGGGNQETQYFGPGTRLLVL.

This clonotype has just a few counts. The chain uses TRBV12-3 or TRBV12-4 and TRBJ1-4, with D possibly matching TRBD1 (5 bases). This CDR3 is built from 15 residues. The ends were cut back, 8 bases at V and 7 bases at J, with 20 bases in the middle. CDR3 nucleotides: TGTGCCAGCGGACAAGGGACGGAGCTATTTGAAAAACTGTTTTTT. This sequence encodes CASGQGTELFEKLFF.

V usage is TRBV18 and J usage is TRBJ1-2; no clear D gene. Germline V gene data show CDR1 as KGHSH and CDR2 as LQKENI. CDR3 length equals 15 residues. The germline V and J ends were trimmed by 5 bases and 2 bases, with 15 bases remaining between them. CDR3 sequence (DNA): TGTGCCAGCTCAGAGGGAGGGTTGGCAAACTATGGCTACACCTTC. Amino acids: CASSEGGLANYGYTF.

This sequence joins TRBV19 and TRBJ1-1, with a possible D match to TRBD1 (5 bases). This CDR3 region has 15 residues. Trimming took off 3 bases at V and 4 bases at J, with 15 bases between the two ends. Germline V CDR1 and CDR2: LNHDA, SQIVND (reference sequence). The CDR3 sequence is CASSMQGSMFTEAFF. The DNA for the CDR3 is TGTGCCAGTAGTATGCAGGGAAGTATGTTCACTGAAGCTTTCTTT.

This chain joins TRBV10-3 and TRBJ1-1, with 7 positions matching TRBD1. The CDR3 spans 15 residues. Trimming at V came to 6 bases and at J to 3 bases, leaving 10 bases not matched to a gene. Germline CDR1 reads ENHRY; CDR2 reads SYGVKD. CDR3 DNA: TGTGCCATCAGGGAAGACAGGGTGGGCGACACTGAAGCTTTCTTT. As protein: CAIREDRVGDTEAFF.

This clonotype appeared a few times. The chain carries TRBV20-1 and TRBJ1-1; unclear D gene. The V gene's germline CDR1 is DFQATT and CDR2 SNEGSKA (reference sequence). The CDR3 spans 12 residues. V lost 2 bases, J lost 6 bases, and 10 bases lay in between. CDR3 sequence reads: CSARTGDPEAFF. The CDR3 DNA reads TGCAGTGCTAGAACCGGGGATCCTGAAGCTTTCTTT.

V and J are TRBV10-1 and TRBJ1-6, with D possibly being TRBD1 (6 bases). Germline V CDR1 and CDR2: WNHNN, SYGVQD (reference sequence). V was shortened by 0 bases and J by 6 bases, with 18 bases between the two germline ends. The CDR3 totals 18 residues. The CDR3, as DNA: TGCGCCAGCAGTGAGTCGGCAGGGGATAATTTTAGTAATTCACCCCTCCACTTT. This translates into CASSESAGDNFSNSPLHF.

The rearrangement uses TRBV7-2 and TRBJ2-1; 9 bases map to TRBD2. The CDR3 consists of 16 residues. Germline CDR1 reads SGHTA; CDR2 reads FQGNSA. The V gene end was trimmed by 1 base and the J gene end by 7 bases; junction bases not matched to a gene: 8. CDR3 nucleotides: TGTGCCAGCAGCTTAGTCCCCGCGGGAGGGATGAATGAGCAGTTCTTC. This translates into CASSLVPAGGMNEQFF.

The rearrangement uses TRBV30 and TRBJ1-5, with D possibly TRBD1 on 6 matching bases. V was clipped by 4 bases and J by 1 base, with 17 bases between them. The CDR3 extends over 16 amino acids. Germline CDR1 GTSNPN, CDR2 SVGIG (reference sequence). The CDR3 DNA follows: TGTGCCTGGACTCCAGCGGGGGCATCCAGCAATCAGCCCCAGCATTTT. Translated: CAWTPAGASSNQPQHF.

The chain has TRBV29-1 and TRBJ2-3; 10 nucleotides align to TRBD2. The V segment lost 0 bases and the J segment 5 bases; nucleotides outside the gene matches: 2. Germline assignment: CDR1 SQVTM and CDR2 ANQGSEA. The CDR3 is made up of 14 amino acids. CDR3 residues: CSVEEPSGRDTQYF. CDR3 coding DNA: TGCAGCGTTGAAGAGCCTAGCGGGAGAGATACGCAGTATTTT.

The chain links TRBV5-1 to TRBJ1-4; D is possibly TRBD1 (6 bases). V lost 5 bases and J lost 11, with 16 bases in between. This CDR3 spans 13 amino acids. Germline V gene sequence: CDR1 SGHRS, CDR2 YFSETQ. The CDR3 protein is CASRSDVTGKLFF. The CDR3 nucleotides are TGCGCCAGCAGGTCGGATGTCACAGGGAAACTGTTTTTT.

CDR3 loop: CASRTHYEQYF. CDR3 in DNA: TGTGCCAGCAGAACCCACTACGAGCAGTACTTC. The chain has TRBV28 and TRBJ2-7; no reliable D call. The CDR3 spans 11 residues. Germline V gives CDR1 MDHEN, CDR2 SYDVKM. Trimming removed 6 bases at V and 3 bases at J, with 6 bases between.

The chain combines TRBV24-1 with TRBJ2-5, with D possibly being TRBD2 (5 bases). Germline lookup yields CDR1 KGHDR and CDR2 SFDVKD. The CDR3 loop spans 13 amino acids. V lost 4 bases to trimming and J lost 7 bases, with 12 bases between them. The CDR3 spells CATSENEGGTQYF. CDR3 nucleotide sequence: TGTGCCACCAGTGAAAATGAAGGAGGGACCCAGTACTTC.

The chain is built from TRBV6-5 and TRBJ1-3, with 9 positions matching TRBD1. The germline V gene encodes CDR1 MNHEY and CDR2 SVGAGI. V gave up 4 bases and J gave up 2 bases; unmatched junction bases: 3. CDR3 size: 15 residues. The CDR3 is CASSSGQGTGNTIYF. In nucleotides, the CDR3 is TGTGCCAGCAGTTCGGGACAGGGAACTGGAAACACCATATATTTT.

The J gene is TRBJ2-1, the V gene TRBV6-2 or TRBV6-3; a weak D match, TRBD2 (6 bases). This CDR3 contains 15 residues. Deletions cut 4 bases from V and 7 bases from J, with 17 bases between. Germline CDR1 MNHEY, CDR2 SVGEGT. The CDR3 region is CASSFRLGGPNEQFF. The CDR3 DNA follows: TGTGCCAGCAGTTTCCGCCTCGGAGGGCCGAATGAGCAGTTCTTC.

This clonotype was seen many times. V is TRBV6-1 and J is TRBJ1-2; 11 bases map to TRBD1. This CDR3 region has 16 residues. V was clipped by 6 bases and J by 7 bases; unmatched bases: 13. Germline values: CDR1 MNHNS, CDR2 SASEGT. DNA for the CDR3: TGTGCCAGCAGCCGTAATACGGGACAGGGGGTTAGTGGCTACACCTTC. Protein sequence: CASSRNTGQGVSGYTF.

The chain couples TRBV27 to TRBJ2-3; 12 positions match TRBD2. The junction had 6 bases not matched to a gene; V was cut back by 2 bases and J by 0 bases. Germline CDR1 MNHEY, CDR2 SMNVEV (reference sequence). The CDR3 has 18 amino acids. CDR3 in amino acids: CASSLGRTSGASTDTQYF. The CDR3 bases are TGTGCCAGCAGTTTAGGCCGGACTAGCGGGGCCAGCACAGATACGCAGTATTTT.

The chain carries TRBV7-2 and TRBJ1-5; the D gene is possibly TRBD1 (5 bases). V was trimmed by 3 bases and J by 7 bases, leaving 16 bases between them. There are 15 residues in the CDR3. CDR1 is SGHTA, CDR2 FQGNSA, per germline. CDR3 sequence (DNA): TGTGCCAGCAGCTTGGGACCGGGGGTGAGGCAGCCCCAGCATTTT. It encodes CASSLGPGVRQPQHF.

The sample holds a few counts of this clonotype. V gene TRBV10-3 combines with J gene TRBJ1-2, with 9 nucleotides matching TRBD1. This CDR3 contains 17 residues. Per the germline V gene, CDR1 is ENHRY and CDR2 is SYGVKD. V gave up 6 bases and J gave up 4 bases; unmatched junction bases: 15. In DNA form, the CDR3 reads TGTGCCATCAGCGCGTCGGGACAGGGATCGTTACGCTATGGCTACACCTTC. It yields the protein CAISASGQGSLRYGYTF.

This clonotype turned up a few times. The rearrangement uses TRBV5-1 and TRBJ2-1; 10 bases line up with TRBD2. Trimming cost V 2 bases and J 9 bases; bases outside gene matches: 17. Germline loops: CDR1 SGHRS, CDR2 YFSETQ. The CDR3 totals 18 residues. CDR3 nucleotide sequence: TGCGCCAGCAGCTTCAAAACCAGCTTAGCGGGAGGACGCGGTGAGCAGTTCTTC. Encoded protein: CASSFKTSLAGGRGEQFF.

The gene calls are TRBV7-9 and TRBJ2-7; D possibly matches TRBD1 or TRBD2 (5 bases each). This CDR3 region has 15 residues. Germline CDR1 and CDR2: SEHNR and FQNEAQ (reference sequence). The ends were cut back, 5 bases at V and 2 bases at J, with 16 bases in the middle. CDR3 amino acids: CASSPPLVGAYEQYF. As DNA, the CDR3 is TGTGCCAGCAGCCCACCCCTTGTGGGGGCCTACGAGCAGTACTTC. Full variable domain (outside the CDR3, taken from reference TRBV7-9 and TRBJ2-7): DTGVSQNPRHKITKRGQNVTFRCDPISEHNRLYWYRQTLGQGPEFLTYFQNEAQLEKSRLLSDRFSAERPKGSFSTLEIQRTEQGDSAMYLCASSPPLVGAYEQYFGPGTRLTVT.

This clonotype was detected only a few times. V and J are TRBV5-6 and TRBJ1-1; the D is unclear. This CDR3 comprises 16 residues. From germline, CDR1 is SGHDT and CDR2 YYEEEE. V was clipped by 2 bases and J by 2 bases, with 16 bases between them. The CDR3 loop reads CASSFYRHRANTEAFF. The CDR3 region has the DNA TGTGCCAGCAGCTTTTACCGACACCGCGCCAACACTGAAGCTTTCTTT.

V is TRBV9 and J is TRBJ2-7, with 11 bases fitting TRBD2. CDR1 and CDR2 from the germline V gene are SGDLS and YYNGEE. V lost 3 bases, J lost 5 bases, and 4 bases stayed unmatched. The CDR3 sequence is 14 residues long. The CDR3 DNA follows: TGTGCCAGCAGCGGACTAGCGGGAACTAACGAGCAGTACTTC. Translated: CASSGLAGTNEQYF.

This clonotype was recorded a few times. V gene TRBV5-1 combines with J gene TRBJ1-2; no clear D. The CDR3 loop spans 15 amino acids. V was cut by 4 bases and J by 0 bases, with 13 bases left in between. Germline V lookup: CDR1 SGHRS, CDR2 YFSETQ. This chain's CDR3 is CASSLARVSNYGYTF. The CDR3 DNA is TGCGCCAGCAGCCTCGCCCGGGTTTCTAACTATGGCTACACCTTC.

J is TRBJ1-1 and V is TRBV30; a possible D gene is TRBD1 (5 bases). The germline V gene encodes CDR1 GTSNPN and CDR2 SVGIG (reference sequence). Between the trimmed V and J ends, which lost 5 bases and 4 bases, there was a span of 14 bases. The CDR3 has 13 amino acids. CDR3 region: CAWSPSGGTEAFF. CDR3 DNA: TGTGCCTGGTCGCCGTCCGGGGGCACTGAAGCTTTCTTT.

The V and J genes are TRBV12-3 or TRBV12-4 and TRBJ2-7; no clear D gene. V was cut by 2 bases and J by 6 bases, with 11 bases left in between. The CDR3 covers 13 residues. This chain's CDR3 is CASSLKAQGEQYV. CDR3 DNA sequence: TGTGCCAGCAGTTTAAAGGCCCAAGGCGAGCAGTACGTC.

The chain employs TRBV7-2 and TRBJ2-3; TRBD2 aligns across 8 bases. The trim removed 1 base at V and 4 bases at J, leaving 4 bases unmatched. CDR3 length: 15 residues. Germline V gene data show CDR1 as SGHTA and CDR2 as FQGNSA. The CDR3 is CASSLGGRISDTQYF. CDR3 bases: TGTGCCAGCAGCTTAGGCGGGAGGATATCAGATACGCAGTATTTT.